A single TCR beta chain is shown here with its context. Antigen: not known. The sample belongs to a study of T cells in Graves' hyperthyroidism and ophthalmopathy. Study-level results: Most thyroid clonotypes expanded above 0.001 were also detected in blood. A model built on 13 V-J features separated ophthalmopathy from stable hyperthyroidism. The model forecast ophthalmopathy, anticipating it by a median about 6.5 months before onset.

There were TCR beta CDR3 regions amplified from RNA transcripts. RT-PCR in the first round (using the HTBI primer set) targeted the TCR CDR3. TCRdb called the multiplex PCR reads again in MiXCR, with one record for every CDR3 protein. The top ten hold roughly 10% of the sample, which has 75,000 to 100,000 distinct CDR3 sequences, 35% to 45% seen once. The definition of stable Graves' hyperthyroidism was no ophthalmopathy progression within 18 months. Unmatched junction bases numbered 9, after V lost 3 bases and J lost 15 bases. The CDR3 is made up of 14 amino acids. Germline CDR1 SNHLY, CDR2 FYNNEI. This clonotype was obtained from a woman in her thirties with Graves' hyperthyroidism. Sample: peripheral blood or thyroid tissue (not recorded which). The chain combines TRBV2 with TRBJ1-6, with 9 bases matching TRBD1. This CDR3 reads CASSDAPGQGHLHF. In nucleotides, the CDR3 is TGTGCCAGCAGTGATGCGCCGGGACAGGGCCACCTCCACTTT.